The entry that follows covers one T cell receptor (beta chain) sequence. This record belongs to a study of cytomegalovirus exposure and HLA in healthy donors. Assay: immunoSEQ multiplex PCR; the TCRdb copy retains only in-frame clones and omits some. In the table there are roughly 100,000 clones, around 89% of which are singletons. V was shortened by 5 bases and J by 4 bases, with 12 bases between the two germline ends. CDR1 SEHNR and CDR2 FQNEAQ come from the germline V gene (reference sequence). The CDR3 contains 14 residues. Sequenced sample: PBMCs. The chain carries TRBV7-9 and TRBJ2-1; D may be TRBD1 (5 bases). This TCR was recovered from a young woman in good health and CMV-seropositive. CDR3 in DNA: TGTGCCAGCAGCCCACCGAACAGGTACAATGAGCAGTTCTTC. Its protein is CASSPPNRYNEQFF.